The 10 T cell receptor beta chains given below trace back to one sample, sequenced in a study of OX40 agonist ivuxolimab in advanced cancers. TCRdb's table, derived via immunoSEQ multiplex PCR, lists solely in-frame clones and lacks some. Among more than 80,000 clones, around nine tenths were seen once, and the ten largest hold about 1.5%. The sequencing here drew on CD4+ or CD8+ T cells sorted from blood, taken in a trial of the OX40 agonist ivuxolimab. The receptors come from an adult with an advanced solid tumor such as melanoma, head and neck, liver or kidney cancer.

V gene TRBV19 combines with J gene TRBJ1-2, with a possible D match to TRBD1 (6 bases). The germline V and J ends were trimmed by 0 bases and 8 bases, with 13 bases remaining between them. Germline CDR1 LNHDA, CDR2 SQIVND (reference sequence). The CDR3 is 14 residues long. This CDR3 reads CASSIDLGQTGYTF. In DNA form, the CDR3 reads TGTGCCAGTAGTATAGATCTCGGACAGACAGGCTACACCTTC.

V is TRBV11-3 and J is TRBJ2-3, with 9 bases that match TRBD2. In germline, CDR1 is SGHNT, CDR2 YENEEA. The junction had 7 bases not matched to a gene; V was cut back by 0 bases and J by 6 bases. The CDR3 sequence is 16 residues long. The CDR3 DNA is TGTGCCAGCAGCTTAGAGGGGCGGGAGGGCCTCGATACGCAGTATTTT. This codes for CASSLEGREGLDTQYF.

The chain employs TRBV7-9 and TRBJ1-2, with D uncertain. CDR3 length equals 13 residues. The V gene lost 5 bases and the J gene lost 1 base, with 8 bases spanning the gap. Germline V lookup: CDR1 SEHNR, CDR2 FQNEAQ (reference sequence). This CDR3 is CASSPQDNYGYTF. The CDR3 DNA sequence: TGTGCCAGCAGCCCCCAAGATAACTATGGCTACACCTTC.

This chain links TRBV19 with TRBJ1-2, with 7 bases that match TRBD1. CDR1 is LNHDA, CDR2 SQIVND, per germline (reference sequence). After removal of 7 bases from V and 5 bases from J, the junction contained 7 bases not matched to a gene. This CDR3 region has 13 residues. In nucleotides, the CDR3 is TGTGCCAGTACCGCGGGACAGACTTATGGCTACACCTTC. Translating it yields CASTAGQTYGYTF. The full variable domain, rest sourced from reference TRBV19 and TRBJ1-2, is DGGITQSPKYLFRKEGQNVTLSCEQNLNHDAMYWYRQDPGQGLRLIYYSQIVNDFQKGDIAEGYSVSREKKESFPLTVTSAQKNPTAFYLCASTAGQTYGYTFGSGTRLTVV.

This clone was counted a few times. The rearrangement links TRBV9 to TRBJ2-2; D is perhaps TRBD1 (6 bases). CDR1 and CDR2 (germline): SGDLS, YYNGEE. V was clipped by 1 base and J by 2 bases, with 9 bases between them. This CDR3 is built from 15 residues. In DNA, the CDR3 is TGTGCCAGCAGCGTAAGGGGGACCAACACCGGGGAGCTGTTTTTT. It translates to CASSVRGTNTGELFF.

The chain links TRBV30 to TRBJ2-5; 9 nucleotides agree with TRBD1. Per the germline V gene, CDR1 is GTSNPN and CDR2 is SVGIG (reference sequence). Trimming took 3 bases from V and 4 from J; bases not matched to a gene: 9. The CDR3 totals 15 residues. This CDR3 reads CAWRPGTGWSETQYF. The CDR3, as DNA: TGTGCCTGGAGGCCCGGGACAGGGTGGTCAGAGACCCAGTACTTC.

The chain uses TRBV7-9 and TRBJ2-1; D is ambiguous. Per the germline V gene, CDR1 is SEHNR and CDR2 is FQNEAQ (reference sequence). The V and J ends lost 3 bases and 6 bases respectively, with 15 bases between them. The CDR3 sequence is 15 residues long. This chain's CDR3 is CASSFRVNRGNEQFF. The CDR3 nucleotides are TGTGCCAGCAGCTTCCGGGTAAACCGCGGCAATGAGCAGTTCTTC.

This clone has only a few counts. This chain uses TRBV6-5 with TRBJ1-2; D possibly corresponds to TRBD1 (5 bases). The CDR3 totals 15 residues. Germline V gives CDR1 MNHEY, CDR2 SVGAGI. V shed 0 bases and J shed 4 bases, with 12 bases lying between them. This chain's CDR3 is CASSYSWGEGYGYTF. The CDR3 DNA follows: TGTGCCAGCAGTTACTCTTGGGGGGAGGGCTATGGCTACACCTTC.

This rearrangement joins TRBV4-2 to TRBJ2-3; 11 bases align to TRBD2. CDR3 length: 16 residues. In germline, CDR1 is LGHNA, CDR2 YNFKEQ. Trimming at V came to 2 bases and at J to 4 bases, leaving 5 bases not matched to a gene. The CDR3 DNA reads as TGTGCCAGCAGCCAACTTAGCGGGGGGGCCCCAGATACGCAGTATTTT. The encoded protein is CASSQLSGGAPDTQYF.

This clone was seen a few times. V is TRBV7-2 and J is TRBJ2-7; either TRBD1 or TRBD2 may fit D (6 bases each). V was shortened by 5 bases and J by 6 bases, with 20 bases between the two germline ends. The germline gives CDR1 SGHTA, CDR2 FQGNSA. CDR3 length equals 15 residues. Here the CDR3 DNA reads TGTGCCAGCAGCCCCCTGGAGGTGGAGGGGGGCGAGCAGTACTTC. This codes for CASSPLEVEGGEQYF.